Shown below are 5 T cell receptor beta chains from a single sample sequenced in a study of early T cells in non-severe SARS-CoV-2 infection. TCRdb reprocessed the 5' RACE reads via MiXCR and lists one record per CDR3 protein. Counted here are more than 50,000 distinct CDR3 sequences, about 16% occurring once; the ten biggest clones make up 10%. The sample was whole blood, taken at baseline. Every receptor here comes from an adult who was a healthcare worker with PCR-confirmed SARS-CoV-2 infection or an uninfected control (not recorded which).

This clonotype was seen a handful of times. The genes are TRBV29-1 and TRBJ2-1, with 11 bases fitting TRBD2. V lost 4 bases to trimming and J lost 9 bases; unmatched junction nucleotides: 11. The CDR3 sequence is 15 residues long. Germline values: CDR1 SQVTM, CDR2 ANQGSEA. CDR3: CSVGEFSGRAGEQFF. DNA of the CDR3: TGCAGCGTTGGCGAGTTTAGCGGGAGGGCCGGTGAGCAGTTCTTC.

The rearrangement uses TRBV9 and TRBJ2-6; D perhaps matches TRBD2 (6 bases). Deletions cut 4 bases from V and 2 bases from J, with 13 bases between. The CDR3 is 16 residues long. The germline V gene has CDR1 SGDLS and CDR2 YYNGEE. In DNA form, the CDR3 reads TGTGCCAGCAGCTGGGGGACTGTCGCTGGGGCCAACGTCCTGACTTTC. It yields the protein CASSWGTVAGANVLTF. The full variable domain, rest sourced from reference TRBV9 and TRBJ2-6, is DSGVTQTPKHLITATGQRVTLRCSPRSGDLSVYWYQQSLDQGLQFLIQYYNGEERAKGNILERFSAQQFPDLHSELNLSSLELGDSALYFCASSWGTVAGANVLTFGAGSRLTVL.

The chain carries TRBV28 and TRBJ2-7; D is possibly TRBD2 (5 bases). There are 13 residues in the CDR3. Germline values: CDR1 MDHEN, CDR2 SYDVKM. V was clipped by 7 bases and J by 2 bases, with 12 bases between them. The CDR3 sequence is CASTGNPTYEQYF. The CDR3 DNA sequence: TGTGCCAGCACCGGGAACCCTACCTACGAGCAGTACTTC.

This chain links TRBV12-3 or TRBV12-4 with TRBJ2-5, with D unresolved. The CDR3 is 13 residues long. V was shortened by 6 bases and J by 5 bases, with 13 bases between the two germline ends. The CDR3 nucleotides are TGTGCCAGCAGCCTTAAACTGAGGGAGACCCAGTACTTC. Translated: CASSLKLRETQYF.

The chain uses TRBV2 and TRBJ2-5; 8 nucleotides match TRBD2. CDR1 is SNHLY, CDR2 FYNNEI, per germline. Trimming took 5 bases from V and 1 from J; bases not matched to a gene: 3. The CDR3 extends over 14 amino acids. The CDR3 nucleotides are TGTGCCAGCAGTAAGCGGGGGCGCCAAGAGACCCAGTACTTC. This encodes CASSKRGRQETQYF.